The following is a TCR beta chain sequence with its context. Its target is unknown. Through template switching, a universal primer site was introduced, and the cDNA contained unique molecular identifiers. TCRdb redid the calling of the 5' RACE reads with MiXCR, one entry per CDR3 protein. This table has some 460,000 distinct CDR3 sequences, about 14% appearing once. These data originate in a study of identical twins. Germline trimming cut 5 bases from V and 1 base from J; bases unmatched to any gene: 11. In germline, CDR1 is MDHEN, CDR2 SYDVKM. The CDR3 runs 18 residues. Points from the study as a whole: Twins' excess sharing was less marked for out-of-frame beta sequences. Within cord blood, abundant beta clonotypes carried fewer insertions, but memory repertoires showed no such trend.

These data were also reused for a study on yellow fever vaccine responses in identical twins.

The sample consisted of CD4+ T cells sorted from blood. The sequence came from a young woman in good health. The rearrangement joins TRBV28 to TRBJ2-4; 10 nucleotides match TRBD2. This CDR3 reads CASSNLAGVVGAKNIQYF. The DNA of the CDR3 is TGTGCCAGCAGTAATCTAGCGGGAGTAGTAGGTGCCAAAAACATTCAGTACTTC.